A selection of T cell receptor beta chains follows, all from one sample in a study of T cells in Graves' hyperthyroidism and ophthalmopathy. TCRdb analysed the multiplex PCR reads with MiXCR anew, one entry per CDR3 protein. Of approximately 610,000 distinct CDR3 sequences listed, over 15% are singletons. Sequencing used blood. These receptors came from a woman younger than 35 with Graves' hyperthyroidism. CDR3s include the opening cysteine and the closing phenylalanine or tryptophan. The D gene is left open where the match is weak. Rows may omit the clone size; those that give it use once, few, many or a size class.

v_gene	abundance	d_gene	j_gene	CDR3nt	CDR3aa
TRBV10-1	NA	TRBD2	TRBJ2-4	TGCGCCAGCAGTAACGGGGGGGTAGCCAAAAACATTCAGTACTTC	CASSNGGVAKNIQYF
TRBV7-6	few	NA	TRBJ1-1	TGTGCCAGCACCCAAGGGGGAATGGGGACTGAAGCTTTCTTT	CASTQGGMGTEAFF
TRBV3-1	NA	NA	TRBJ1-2	TGTGCCAGCAGCCAATTCACAGACGCCCCTGAAGATGGCTACACCTTC	CASSQFTDAPEDGYTF
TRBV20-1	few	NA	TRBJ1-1	TGCAGTGCTAGAGGCCTGGATACTGAAGTCCCTTTTACTGAAGCTTTCTTT	CSARGLDTEVPFTEAFF
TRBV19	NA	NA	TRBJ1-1	TGTGCCAGTAGTAACACAGGGAGGACTGAAGCTTTCTTT	CASSNTGRTEAFF
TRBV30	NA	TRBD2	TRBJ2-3	TGTGCCTGGAGTGTCCAGCGGGGATTAGATACGCAGTATTTT	CAWSVQRGLDTQYF
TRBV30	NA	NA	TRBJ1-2	TGTGCCTGGAGTAGATCCAGGGTCTATGGCTACACCTTC	CAWSRSRVYGYTF
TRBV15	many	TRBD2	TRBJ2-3	TGTGCCACCAGCGGAGGACTAGCCAGGAGCACAGATACGCAGTATTTT	CATSGGLARSTDTQYF
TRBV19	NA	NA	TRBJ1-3	TGTGCCAGTAGGCCCCTCTCTGGAAACACCATATATTTT	CASRPLSGNTIYF
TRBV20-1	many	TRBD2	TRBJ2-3	TGCAGTGCTAGAGATATTCAAGCGGGAGGTGCAGATACGCAGTATTTT	CSARDIQAGGADTQYF
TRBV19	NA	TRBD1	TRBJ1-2	TGTGCCAGTAGCGGGGGACAGGGCCCCTATGGCTACGCCTTC	CASSGGQGPYGYAF
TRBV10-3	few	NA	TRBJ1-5	TGTGCCATCGATTCCCAGTACTATCAGCCCCAGCATTTT	CAIDSQYYQPQHF
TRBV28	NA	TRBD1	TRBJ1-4	TGTGCCAGCAGTTTCCTCCGGGACAGGTTTAATGAAAAACTGTTTTTT	CASSFLRDRFNEKLFF
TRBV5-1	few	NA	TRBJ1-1	TGCGCCAGCAGCTTTTGGGGGGGAAGGAACACTGAAGCTTTCTTT	CASSFWGGRNTEAFF
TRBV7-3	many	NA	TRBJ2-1	TGTGCCAGCAGCTTAACGTCAGGGGATGAGCAGTTCTTC	CASSLTSGDEQFF
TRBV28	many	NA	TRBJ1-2	TGTGCCAGTAAATGGGGCACGAATCATGGCTACACCTTC	CASKWGTNHGYTF
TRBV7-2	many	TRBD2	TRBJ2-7	TGTGCCAGCAGCTTACCCATAGCGGGTCCTCCTCAGGACGAGCAGTACTTC	CASSLPIAGPPQDEQYF
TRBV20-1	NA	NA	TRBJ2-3	TGCAGTGCTAGTGGGGTCCCGTTCGGACAGCAGGACACAGATACGCAGTATTTT	CSASGVPFGQQDTDTQYF
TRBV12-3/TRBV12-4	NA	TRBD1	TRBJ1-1	TGTGCCAGCAGTTTAGGTTTGAGGGGACAGCAAGCTTTCTTT	CASSLGLRGQQAFF
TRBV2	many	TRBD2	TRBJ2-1	TGTGCCAGCAAATCAAGGGTAGCGGGCGAGCAGTTCTTC	CASKSRVAGEQFF
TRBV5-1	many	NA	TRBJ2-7	TGCGCCAGCAGACGGACCAATTACGAGCAGTACTTC	CASRRTNYEQYF
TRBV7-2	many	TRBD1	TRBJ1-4	TGTGCCAGCAGCCCAACGACAGGGTCGCCTGAAAAACTGTTTTTT	CASSPTTGSPEKLFF
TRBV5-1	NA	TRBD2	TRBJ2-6	TGCGCCAGCAGCTCCTGGGCTAGCGGGGTCTCTGGGGCCAACGTCCTGACTTTC	CASSSWASGVSGANVLTF
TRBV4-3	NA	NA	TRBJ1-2	TGCGCCAGCAGCCAAGATTTGAACGGAGGAAGAGGCTACACCTTC	CASSQDLNGGRGYTF
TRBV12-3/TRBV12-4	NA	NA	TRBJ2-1	TGTGCCAGCCAGGGGAATGAGCAGTTCTTC	CASQGNEQFF
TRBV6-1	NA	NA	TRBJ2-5	TGTGCCAGCAGTCTAACAATGTACCAAGAGACCCAGTACTTC	CASSLTMYQETQYF
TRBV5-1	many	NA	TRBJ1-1	TGCGCCAGCAGCTTCTGGGCAGGGTTGCGCACTGAAGCTTTCTTT	CASSFWAGLRTEAFF
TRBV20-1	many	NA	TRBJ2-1	TGCAGTGCTAGCCCCGGGTGGAGCTCCTACAATGAGCAGTTCTTC	CSASPGWSSYNEQFF
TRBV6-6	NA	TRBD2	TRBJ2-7	TGTGCCAGCAGTTACTCTCGGGGGGGAGACTACGAGCAGTACTTC	CASSYSRGGDYEQYF
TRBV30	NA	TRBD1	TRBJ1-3	TGTGCCTGGAGTGTGAACAGGGGGAACACCATATATTTT	CAWSVNRGNTIYF
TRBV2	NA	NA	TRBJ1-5	TGTGCCAGCAGTGAACAGGGGATTGATCAGCCCCAGCATTTT	CASSEQGIDQPQHF
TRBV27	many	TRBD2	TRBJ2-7	TGTGCCAGCAGTTTATCGGCTAGCGGCTACGAGCAGTACTTC	CASSLSASGYEQYF
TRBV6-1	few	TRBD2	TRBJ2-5	TGTGCCAGCCGGGGAGGGCTCGAGACCCAGTACTTC	CASRGGLETQYF
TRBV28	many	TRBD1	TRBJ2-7	TGTGCCAGCAGTATGGGGCAGGGGGCCGCCTACGAGCAGTACTTC	CASSMGQGAAYEQYF
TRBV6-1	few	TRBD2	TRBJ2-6	TGTGCCAGCAGAAATAGCGGGGGTAGCTCTGGGGCCAACGTCCTGACTTTC	CASRNSGGSSGANVLTF
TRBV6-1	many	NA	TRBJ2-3	TGTGCCAGCAGTGAAGCCGCGTATGGGGCCCTCAGCACAGATACGCAGTATTTT	CASSEAAYGALSTDTQYF
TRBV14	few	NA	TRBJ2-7	TGTGCCAGCAGCCAAGGCATGGGCCCCTACGAGCAGTACTTC	CASSQGMGPYEQYF
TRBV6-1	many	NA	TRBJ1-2	TGTGCCAGCAGTGACAGGGGAGGCTATGGCTACACCTTC	CASSDRGGYGYTF
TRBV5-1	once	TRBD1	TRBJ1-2	TGCGCCAGCAGCTTGACCCCTGGGACAGGGAACTATGGCTACACCTTC	CASSLTPGTGNYGYTF
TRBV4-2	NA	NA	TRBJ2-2	TGTGCCAGCAAGGGCGAAGGGGGGGCCTACACCGGGGAGCTGTTTTTT	CASKGEGGAYTGELFF
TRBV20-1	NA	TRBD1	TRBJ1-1	TGCAGTGCTAGAGATGTTGGGACAGTAGTAACTGAAGCTTTCTTT	CSARDVGTVVTEAFF
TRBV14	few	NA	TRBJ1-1	TGTGCCAGCAGCCAAGGGGCCGAGTACACTGAAGCTTTCTTT	CASSQGAEYTEAFF
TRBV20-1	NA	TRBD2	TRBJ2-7	TGCAGTGCTAGAGATTGGACTAGCGGGGGGGAGGACGAGCAGTACTTC	CSARDWTSGGEDEQYF